This T cell receptor beta chain emerged from a study of blood T cells in healthy people across ages. Regarding the study as a whole: While age rose, TCR beta diversity per million T cells dropped in a roughly linear way. As naive T cell percentage varied, TCR beta diversity correlated strongly with it.

Primed by a sample-barcoded 5' primer and a J-beta primer mix, a second PCR proceeded for roughly 6 to 12 cycles. TCRdb re-analysed the 5' RACE reads in MiXCR, keeping a single row per CDR3 protein. The sample carries about 750,000 distinct CDR3 sequences, about 53% recorded once. A note on this clonotype: The target antigen is unknown.

For every donor, a draw yielded around 10 milliliters of peripheral blood. Trimming took off 3 bases at V and 12 bases at J, with 12 bases between the two ends. CDR3 length: 12 residues. Germline V gives CDR1 MNHNS, CDR2 SASEGT. V and J are TRBV6-1 and TRBJ2-1; a possible D gene is TRBD2 (6 bases). Input material: blood. The TCR comes from an elderly man in good health. CDR3 region: CASSDLGGAQFF. The CDR3 region has the DNA TGTGCCAGCAGTGATCTTGGAGGGGCGCAGTTCTTC.